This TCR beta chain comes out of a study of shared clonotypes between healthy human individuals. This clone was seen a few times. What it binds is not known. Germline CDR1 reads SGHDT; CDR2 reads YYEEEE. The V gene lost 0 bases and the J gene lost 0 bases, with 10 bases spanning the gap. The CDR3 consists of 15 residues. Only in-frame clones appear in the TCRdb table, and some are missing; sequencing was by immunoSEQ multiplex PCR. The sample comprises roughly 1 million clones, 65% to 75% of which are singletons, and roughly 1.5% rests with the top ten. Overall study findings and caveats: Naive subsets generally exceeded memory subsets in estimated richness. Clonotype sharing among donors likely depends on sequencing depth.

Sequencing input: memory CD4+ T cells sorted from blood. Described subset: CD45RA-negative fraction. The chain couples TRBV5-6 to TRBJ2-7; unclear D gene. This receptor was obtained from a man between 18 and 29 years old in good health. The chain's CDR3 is CASSLGGRSSYEQYF. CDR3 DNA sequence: TGTGCCAGCAGCTTGGGCGGAAGGAGCTCCTACGAGCAGTACTTC.